The next 22 T cell receptor beta chains were all read from a single sample in a study of regulatory T cells in long-lasting Graves disease. Documented time point: persistent/refractory GD, antithyroid drugs over 5 years with positive TRAb. Following extraction of RNA from PBMCs, that RNA was used to make the TCR library. Construction of the TCR beta libraries employed iRepertoire HTBI primers in conjunction with Arm-PCR of CDR3 regions. TCRdb ran MiXCR on the multiplex PCR reads and lists one entry per CDR3 protein. The sample includes 500,000 to 700,000 distinct CDR3 sequences, about 30% seen only once; the top ten take roughly 46%. The sequencing here drew on peripheral blood mononuclear cells (PBMCs), taken when the disease was refractory, from a patient treated with antithyroid drugs. The receptor set was obtained from a female donor with Graves disease.

A note on this clonotype: This CDR3 is missing its conserved last phenylalanine or tryptophan, likely due to a read error. The chain uses TRBV6-5 and TRBJ2-7; TRBD2 is a possible D gene (6 bases). Trimming took 2 bases from V and 5 from J, leaving 16 bases between them. The CDR3 has 15 residues. From germline, CDR1 is MNHEY and CDR2 SVGAGI. CDR3 loop: CASSYGGRAIDEQYS. DNA of the CDR3: TGTGCCAGCAGTTACGGGGGGAGAGCCATCGACGAGCAGTACTCC.

A note on this clonotype: This may be a read error, as it is one base from a much larger clone. The gene calls are TRBV6-1 and TRBJ1-2; 7 bases align to TRBD1. This CDR3 is built from 14 residues. CDR1 is MNHNS and CDR2 is SASEGT in the germline V gene. The CDR3 reads CASDDRDGNYGFTF. The CDR3 DNA follows: TGTGCCAGCGATGACAGGGATGGTAACTATGGCTTCACCTTC.

V is TRBV6-1 and J is TRBJ2-7, with TRBD1 identical over 8 bases. J gave up 0 bases and V 7 bases, and 2 bases lay outside the gene matches. This CDR3 comprises 13 residues. Germline CDR1 and CDR2: MNHNS and SASEGT. The CDR3, as DNA: TGTGCCAGCACCGGGACAGGCTCCTACGAGCAGTACTTC. This sequence encodes CASTGTGSYEQYF.

This sequence joins TRBV6-1 and TRBJ2-4, with D possibly matching TRBD2 (6 bases). Germline CDR1 MNHNS, CDR2 SASEGT. The CDR3 totals 16 residues. The V end was cut by 2 bases, the J end by 2 bases, with 13 bases between. The DNA of the CDR3 is TGTGCCAGCAGTGAAATACTAGCAGGAACCAAAAACATTCAGTACTTC. Translated, it gives CASSEILAGTKNIQYF.

The chain carries TRBV7-9 and TRBJ2-3, with D tentatively TRBD2 (5 bases). Germline V gene lookup returns CDR1 SEHNR and CDR2 FQNEAQ (reference sequence). V was cut by 11 bases and J by 4 bases, with 13 bases left in between. The CDR3 loop spans 12 amino acids. The CDR3 bases are TGTGCCGCGGCAGGAGGTTCAGATACGCAGTATTTT. It is translated as CAAAGGSDTQYF. The full variable domain, rest sourced from reference TRBV7-9 and TRBJ2-3, is DTGVSQNPRHKITKRGQNVTFRCDPISEHNRLYWYRQTLGQGPEFLTYFQNEAQLEKSRLLSDRFSAERPKGSFSTLEIQRTEQGDSAMYLCAAAGGSDTQYFGPGTRLTVL.

This clonotype was recorded many times. V is TRBV12-5 and J is TRBJ1-5; possible D gene TRBD1, 6 bases. V lost 6 bases and J 3 bases, leaving 12 bases between the germline ends. The CDR3 runs 14 residues. Germline V gene data show CDR1 as LGHNT and CDR2 as FRNRAP. CDR3 protein: CASGFTGSNQPQHF. CDR3 nucleotides: TGTGCTAGTGGATTCACAGGGTCCAATCAGCCCCAGCATTTT.

This clonotype appeared many times. The rearrangement uses TRBV28 and TRBJ1-2; TRBD1 might be the D (6 bases). This CDR3 is 13 amino acids long. Trimming stripped 3 bases from V and 8 bases from J, with 13 bases between. Germline V CDR1 and CDR2: MDHEN, SYDVKM. The CDR3 spells CASSFWGGGGYTF. CDR3 coding DNA: TGTGCCAGCAGTTTTTGGGGGGGCGGCGGCTACACCTTC.

This clonotype was seen only a few times. At one boundary the junction diverges from the germline segment, which might be a read error. This chain connects TRBV20-1 to TRBJ1-6, with 8 nucleotides matching TRBD1. Germline lookup yields CDR1 DFQATT and CDR2 SNEGSKA (reference sequence). The CDR3 length is 18 residues. CDR3 DNA: TGTAGTGCTAGAGATCGAGGGACAGGTCAGGGGCGGAATTCACCCCTCCACTTT. As protein: CSARDRGTGQGRNSPLHF.

This clonotype was observed a few times. This chain connects TRBV4-2 to TRBJ2-5; possibly TRBD1 for D (6 bases). Deletions cut 3 bases from V and 2 bases from J, with 19 bases between. This CDR3 is built from 17 residues. Germline CDR1 reads LGHNA; CDR2 reads YNFKEQ. CDR3 in DNA: TGTGCCAGCAGCCAGGCGCCCCTTGACGGACAGCAAGAGACCCAGTACTTC. Its protein product is CASSQAPLDGQQETQYF.

This clonotype was counted between two and nine times. The V gene is TRBV5-1, the J gene TRBJ2-6, with a weak D call TRBD1 (5 bases). This CDR3 has 16 amino acids. With 4 bases removed from V and 2 bases from J, the gap between germline ends came to 13 bases. Germline lookup yields CDR1 SGHRS and CDR2 YFSETQ. Written as DNA, the CDR3 is TGCGCCAGCAGCGCCTCTCAGGGTACTGGGGCCAACGTCCTGACTTTC. This encodes CASSASQGTGANVLTF.

The CDR3 reads CATSDWSYGYTF. The DNA of the CDR3 is TGTGCCACCAGTGATTGGTCGTATGGCTACACCTTC. The chain carries TRBV24-1 and TRBJ1-2; D gene ambiguous. The germline CDR1 and CDR2 sequences are KGHDR and SFDVKD. Between the trimmed V and J ends, which lost 2 bases and 5 bases, there was a span of 5 bases. The CDR3 totals 12 residues.

There are a few counts of this clonotype. The chain carries TRBV19 and TRBJ1-1; possibly TRBD1 for D (5 bases). Germline loops: CDR1 LNHDA, CDR2 SQIVND (reference sequence). This CDR3 has 15 residues. V was clipped by 6 bases and J by 0 bases, with 14 bases between them. The CDR3 region is CASRYSTALNTEAFF. CDR3 bases: TGTGCCAGTAGATACTCGACAGCCTTGAACACTGAAGCTTTCTTT.

This chain joins TRBV6-1 and TRBJ1-2; D remains unclear. V was shortened by 0 bases and J by 1 base, with 12 bases between the two germline ends. From germline, CDR1 is MNHNS and CDR2 SASEGT. The CDR3 runs 16 residues. Here the CDR3 reads CASSEARWRFNYGYTF. Here the CDR3 DNA reads TGTGCCAGCAGTGAAGCGCGTTGGAGGTTTAACTATGGCTACACCTTC.

This sequence joins TRBV12-3 or TRBV12-4 and TRBJ1-3, with D unclear. The CDR3 length is 12 residues. The V end was cut by 3 bases, the J end by 8 bases, with 8 bases between. Written as DNA, the CDR3 is TGTGCCAGCAGTTTCCAAGGATACACCATATATTTT. This encodes CASSFQGYTIYF.

The genes are TRBV12-3 or TRBV12-4 and TRBJ1-1, with unresolved D. The length of the CDR3 is 13 residues. The germline V and J ends were trimmed by 5 bases and 8 bases, with 15 bases remaining between them. The CDR3: CASSLAAGSEAFF. CDR3 bases: TGTGCCAGCAGTCTGGCAGCGGGTTCGGAAGCTTTCTTT.

V is TRBV27 and J is TRBJ1-5; D gene unclear. Germline lookup yields CDR1 MNHEY and CDR2 SMNVEV (reference sequence). This CDR3 has 14 amino acids. V was trimmed by 7 bases and J by 4 bases, leaving 14 bases between them. CDR3 DNA sequence: TGTGCCAGCATTTTTCCTATACAGAATCAGCCCCAGCATTTT. Its protein is CASIFPIQNQPQHF.

This clonotype showed up just once. The V call is TRBV3-1, the J call TRBJ2-7, with 9 bases identical to TRBD2. Germline V gene lookup returns CDR1 LGHDT and CDR2 YNNKEL (reference sequence). J lost 5 bases, V lost 5 bases, and 7 bases had no gene match. The CDR3 is 14 amino acids. CDR3 DNA sequence: TGTGCCAGCAGCTACAGACTAGCGGAACACGAGCAGTACTTC. It specifies CASSYRLAEHEQYF.

The J gene is TRBJ1-2, the V gene TRBV10-3, with D possibly TRBD1 on 6 matching bases. CDR1 and CDR2 from the germline V gene are ENHRY and SYGVKD. The CDR3 covers 15 residues. The V end lost 0 bases, the J end lost 7 bases, and 15 bases lay between the germline ends. The CDR3 is CAISESRNREGGYTF. As DNA, the CDR3 is TGTGCCATCAGTGAGTCCCGTAACAGGGAGGGTGGCTACACCTTC.

The chain links TRBV20-1 to TRBJ1-1; D possibly corresponds to TRBD1 (5 bases). The CDR3 is made up of 17 amino acids. V lost 0 bases and J lost 4, with 21 bases in between. Germline CDR1 is DFQATT and CDR2 is SNEGSKA (reference sequence). In nucleotides, the CDR3 is TGCAGTGCTAGAGAACGGGGACGGACTCCTAGGGGCACTGAAGCTTTCTTT. Translation gives CSARERGRTPRGTEAFF.

In its sample, this clonotype was seen a few times. The gene calls are TRBV12-3 or TRBV12-4 and TRBJ1-1, with D possibly matching TRBD1 (6 bases). This CDR3 has 19 residues. The V end lost 1 base, the J end lost 0 bases, and 21 bases lay between the germline ends. The CDR3 coding sequence is TGTGCCAGCAGTTTAGACCGGGGGGGCCCCCTTAATGTGAACACTGAAGCTTTCTTT. It yields the protein CASSLDRGGPLNVNTEAFF.

The chain combines TRBV7-9 with TRBJ2-3; D is tentatively TRBD1 or TRBD2 (5 bases each). There are 14 residues in the CDR3. V was shortened by 3 bases and J by 2 bases, with 9 bases between the two germline ends. CDR1 SEHNR and CDR2 FQNEAQ come from the germline V gene (reference sequence). The CDR3 region has the DNA TGTGCCAGCAGCTTGGGGGAATACACAGATACGCAGTATTTT. Protein product: CASSLGEYTDTQYF.

The CDR3 region is CASSQGLGAEAFF. CDR3 bases: TGTGCCAGCAGCCAAGGACTCGGGGCTGAAGCTTTCTTT. The genes are TRBV11-2 and TRBJ1-1; D unclear. Between the trimmed V and J ends, which lost 5 bases and 6 bases, there was a span of 13 bases. The germline V gene has CDR1 SGHAT and CDR2 FQNNGV. The CDR3 contains 13 residues.